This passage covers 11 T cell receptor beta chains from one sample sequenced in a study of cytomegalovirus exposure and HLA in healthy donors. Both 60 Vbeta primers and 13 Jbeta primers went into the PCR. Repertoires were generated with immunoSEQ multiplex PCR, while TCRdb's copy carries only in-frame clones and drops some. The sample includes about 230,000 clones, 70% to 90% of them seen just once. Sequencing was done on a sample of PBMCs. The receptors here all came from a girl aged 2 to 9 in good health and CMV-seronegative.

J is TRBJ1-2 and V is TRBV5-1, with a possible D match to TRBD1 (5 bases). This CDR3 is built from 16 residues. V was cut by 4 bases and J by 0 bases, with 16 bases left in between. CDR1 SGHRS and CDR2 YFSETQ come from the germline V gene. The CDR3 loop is CASSPMTASSNYGYTF. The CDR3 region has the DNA TGCGCCAGCAGCCCAATGACAGCTTCTTCTAACTATGGCTACACCTTC.

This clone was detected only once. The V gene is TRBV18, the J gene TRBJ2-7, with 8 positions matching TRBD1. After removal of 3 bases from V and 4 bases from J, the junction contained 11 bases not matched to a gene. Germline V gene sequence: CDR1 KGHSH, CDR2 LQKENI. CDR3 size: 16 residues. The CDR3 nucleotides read TGTGCCAGCTCACCGACAGGGGCCAGCACCTCATACGAGCAGTACTTC. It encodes CASSPTGASTSYEQYF.

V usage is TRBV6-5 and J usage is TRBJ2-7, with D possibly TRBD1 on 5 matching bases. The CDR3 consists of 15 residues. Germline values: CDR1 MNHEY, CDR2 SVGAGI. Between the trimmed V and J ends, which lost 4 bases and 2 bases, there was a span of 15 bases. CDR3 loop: CASSSRQRLTYEQYF. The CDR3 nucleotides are TGTGCCAGCAGTTCTCGACAGCGCCTCACCTACGAGCAGTACTTC.

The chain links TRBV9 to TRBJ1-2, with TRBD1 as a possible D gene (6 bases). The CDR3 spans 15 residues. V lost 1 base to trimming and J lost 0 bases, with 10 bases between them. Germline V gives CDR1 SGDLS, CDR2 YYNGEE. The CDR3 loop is CASSVRDNPNYGYTF. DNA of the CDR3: TGTGCCAGCAGCGTAAGGGACAATCCTAACTATGGCTACACCTTC.

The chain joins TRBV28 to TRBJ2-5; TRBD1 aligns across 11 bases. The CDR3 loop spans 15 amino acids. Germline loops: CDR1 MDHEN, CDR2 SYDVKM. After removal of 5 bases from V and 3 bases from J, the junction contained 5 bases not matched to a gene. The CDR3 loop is CASSLGTGGKETQYF. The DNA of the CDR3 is TGTGCCAGCAGTCTCGGGACAGGGGGTAAAGAGACCCAGTACTTC. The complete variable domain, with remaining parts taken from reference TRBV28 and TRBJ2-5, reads DVKVTQSSRYLVKRTGEKVFLECVQDMDHENMFWYRQDPGLGLRLIYFSYDVKMKEKGDIPEGYSVSREKKERFSLILESASTNQTSMYLCASSLGTGGKETQYFGPGTRLLVL.

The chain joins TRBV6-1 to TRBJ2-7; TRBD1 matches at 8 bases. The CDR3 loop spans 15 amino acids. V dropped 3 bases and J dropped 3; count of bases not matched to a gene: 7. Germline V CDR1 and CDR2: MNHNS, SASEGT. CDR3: CASSDRDRQRYEQYF. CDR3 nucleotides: TGTGCCAGCAGTGACCGGGACAGGCAGCGCTACGAGCAGTACTTC.

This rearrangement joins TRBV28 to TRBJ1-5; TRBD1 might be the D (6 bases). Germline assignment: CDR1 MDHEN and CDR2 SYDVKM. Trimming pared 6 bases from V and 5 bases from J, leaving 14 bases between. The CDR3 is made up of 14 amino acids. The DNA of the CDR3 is TGTGCCAGCAGGCCCCGGACAGATTATCAGCCCCAGCATTTT. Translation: CASRPRTDYQPQHF.

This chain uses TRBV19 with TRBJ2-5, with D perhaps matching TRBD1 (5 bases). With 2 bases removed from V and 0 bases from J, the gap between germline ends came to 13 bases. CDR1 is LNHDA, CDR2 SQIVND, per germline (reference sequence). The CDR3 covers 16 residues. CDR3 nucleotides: TGTGCCAGTAGTATAATCGGACACCCGTACCAAGAGACCCAGTACTTC. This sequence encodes CASSIIGHPYQETQYF.

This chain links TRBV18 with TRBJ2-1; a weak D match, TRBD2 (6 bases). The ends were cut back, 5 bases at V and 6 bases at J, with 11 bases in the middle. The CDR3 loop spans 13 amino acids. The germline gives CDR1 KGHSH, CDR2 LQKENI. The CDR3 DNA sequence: TGTGCCAGCTCAAACAACGGGGGCAATGAGCAGTTCTTC. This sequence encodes CASSNNGGNEQFF.

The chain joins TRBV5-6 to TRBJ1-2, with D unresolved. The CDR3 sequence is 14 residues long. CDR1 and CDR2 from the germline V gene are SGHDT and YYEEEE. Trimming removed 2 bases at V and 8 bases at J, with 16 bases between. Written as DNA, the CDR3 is TGTGCCAGCAGCTTAGAAAGATTTAGAGTGGGCTACACCTTC. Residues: CASSLERFRVGYTF. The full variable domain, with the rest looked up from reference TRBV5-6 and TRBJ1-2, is DAGVTQSPTHLIKTRGQQVTLRCSPKSGHDTVSWYQQALGQGPQFIFQYYEEEERQRGNFPDRFSGHQFPNYSSELNVNALLLGDSALYLCASSLERFRVGYTFGSGTRLTVV.

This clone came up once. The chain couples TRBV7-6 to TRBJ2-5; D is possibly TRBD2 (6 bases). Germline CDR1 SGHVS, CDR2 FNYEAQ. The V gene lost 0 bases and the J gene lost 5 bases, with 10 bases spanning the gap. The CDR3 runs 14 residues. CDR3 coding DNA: TGTGCCAGCAGCTTAGCGGGGAGGTGGGAGACCCAGTACTTC. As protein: CASSLAGRWETQYF.